Below, 3 T cell receptor beta chains from the same sample are listed, as sequenced in a study of T cells expressing NK-cell markers. TCRdb re-called the 5' RACE reads and gives one entry per CDR3 protein, without DNA. The sample is made up of 300,000 to 500,000 distinct CDR3 sequences, and the top ten hold about 10% of it. The sequenced sample was blood T cells: a sorted CD56 or NKG2C T cell subset, CD4+ or CD8+ T cells, or bulk PBMC T cells (not recorded which). The receptors come from a woman between 50 and 59 years old in good health.

The chain combines TRBV7-2 with TRBJ2-2; TCRdb gives TRBD2 as the D gene, but with no DNA this cannot be confirmed. The germline V gene has CDR1 SGHTA and CDR2 FQGNSA. The CDR3 spans 15 residues. This chain's CDR3 is CASSLRTTNTGELFF.

The rearrangement links TRBV6-5 to TRBJ2-1. Germline CDR1 reads MNHEY; CDR2 reads SVGAGI. The CDR3 runs to 13 residues. The CDR3 region is CASSYIQANEQFF.

V and J are TRBV29-1 and TRBJ2-1; TCRdb proposes TRBD1, but this gene call is untestable without DNA. This CDR3 has 15 amino acids. The germline gives CDR1 SQVTM, CDR2 ANQGSEA. This CDR3 is CSVPLTGSSYNEQFF.